These T cell receptor beta chains were read from a single sample in a study of TIL therapy for anti-PD-1-resistant metastatic lung cancer. Measured with immunoSEQ multiplex PCR; TCRdb has only the in-frame clones, and not every one. Of around 26,000 clones in the sample, approximately 63% were seen once. Sequencing was performed on tumor tissue, taken at baseline. All receptors come from a woman between 25 and 80 years old with non-small cell lung cancer. Both conserved end residues are part of each CDR3. A D gene is named only where the DNA matches it firmly. Some rows mark clone size as missing; the rest say once, few, many or name a class of expanded clone.

-	TRBJ2-7	TRBD2	TRBV5-6	TGTGCCAGCAGCGCGTCAGGACTAGCGGGCCTTAGTCTTTTC	CASSASGLAGLSLF
-	TRBJ1-1	-	TRBV5-6	TGTGCCAGCAGCTTACTGGGGAGGGGGAGCCCGAACACTGAAGCTTTCTTT	CASSLLGRGSPNTEAFF
-	TRBJ2-3	TRBD2	TRBV5-5	TGTGCCAGCAGCCCTCGACTAGCGGGAGAAGATACGCAGTATTTT	CASSPRLAGEDTQYF
few	TRBJ2-5	TRBD2	TRBV7-2	TGTGCCAGCAGCTTAAAAGCGGGAGGGCCCTATTGGGGGGAGACCCAGTACTTC	CASSLKAGGPYWGETQYF
once	TRBJ2-2	-	TRBV27	TGTGCCAGCAGCCTTTTTGCCGGGGAGCTGTTTTTT	CASSLFAGELFF
-	TRBJ1-1	-	TRBV5-1	TGCGCCAGCAGCTTGATTACAGGGATGAACACTGAAGCTTTCTTT	CASSLITGMNTEAFF
-	TRBJ2-2	-	TRBV28	TGTGCCAGCAGTTTAGGCACCGGGGAGCTGTTTTTT	CASSLGTGELFF
few	TRBJ1-5	TRBD1	TRBV27	TGTGCCAGCAGCCCAAACCAGGGGGCTAGGCGCAATCAGCCCCAGCATTTT	CASSPNQGARRNQPQHF
-	TRBJ2-3	-	TRBV14	TGTGCCAGCAGCCAACAGGTCGAAGATACGCAGTATTTT	CASSQQVEDTQYF
-	TRBJ2-7	TRBD1	TRBV9	TGTGCCAGCTCCATGACAGGGTCCTACGAGCAGTACTTC	CASSMTGSYEQYF
-	TRBJ2-1	TRBD2	TRBV6-5	TGTGCCAGCAGTTATAGCGGGAGGGGCTCCTACAATGAGCAGTTCTTC	CASSYSGRGSYNEQFF
-	TRBJ2-5	-	TRBV7-2	TGTGCCAGCAGCTTTGGGGCGAGGGAGACCCAGTACTTC	CASSFGARETQYF
-	TRBJ1-1	-	TRBV5-6	TGTGCCAGCAGCTTGGCCCGGTTAGGGGTGGTCTTT	CASSLARLGVVF
-	TRBJ2-7	-	TRBV5-1	TGCGCCAGCAGCCTTTTTACCGAATACGAGCAGTACTTC	CASSLFTEYEQYF
few	TRBJ2-2	TRBD1	TRBV11-3	TGTGCCAGCAGCATTGACAGGGCCCAGACCGGGGAGCTGTTTTTT	CASSIDRAQTGELFF
medium-sized	TRBJ2-3	TRBD1	TRBV29-1	TGCAGCGTGTCCGACAGGGCCGGCACAGATACGCAGTATTTT	CSVSDRAGTDTQYF
-	TRBJ2-1	-	TRBV6-6	TGTGCCAGCAGTTCCGACTCGCGAGGAGAGCAGTTCTTC	CASSSDSRGEQFF
once	TRBJ2-1	-	TRBV11-1	TGTGCCAGCAGCCCCCGGGACTCCTACAATGAGCAGTTCTTC	CASSPRDSYNEQFF
-	TRBJ1-1	-	TRBV5-1	TGCGCCAGCAGCCTAAGGCCGGGACAAGGAAACATGAACACTGAAGCTTTCTTT	CASSLRPGQGNMNTEAFF
-	TRBJ2-7	-	TRBV7-6	TGTGCCAGCAGCTTAGCGGAGGGGAGTTCCAACTACGAGCAGTACTTC	CASSLAEGSSNYEQYF
-	TRBJ1-4	-	TRBV19	TGTGCCAGTAACGGTGTAACTAATGAAAAACTGTTTTTT	CASNGVTNEKLFF
-	TRBJ2-5	TRBD2	TRBV7-2	TGTGCCAGCAGCTTAGGACTAGCGGGAGTTGAGACCCAGTACTTC	CASSLGLAGVETQYF
few	TRBJ2-2	-	TRBV7-2	TGTGCCAGCAGCTTAGCGTTCTCCGGGAGCTCCGGCACCGGGGAGCTGTTTTTT	CASSLAFSGSSGTGELFF
-	TRBJ2-5	TRBD2	TRBV7-2	TGTGCCAGCAGCTTAGCGGTCCCAGCGGGAGGGCCATGGGAGACCCAGTACTTC	CASSLAVPAGGPWETQYF
once	TRBJ2-3	-	TRBV30	TGTGCCTGGAGTGGTGGGAGCACAGATACGCAGTATTTT	CAWSGGSTDTQYF
few	TRBJ2-7	-	TRBV19	TGTGCCAGTAGTATAAGGACAGACTACGAGCAGTACTTC	CASSIRTDYEQYF
-	TRBJ2-3	-	TRBV2	TGTGCCAGCAGTGAATCCGGGGCAGATACGCAGTATTTT	CASSESGADTQYF
-	TRBJ2-3	-	TRBV6-6	TGTGCCAGCAGTGGGCGGCAGACGGGAGACACAGATACGCAGTATTTT	CASSGRQTGDTDTQYF
-	TRBJ1-1	TRBD1	TRBV6-5	TGTGCCAGCAGTGGCCGACAGGGTAAGAACACTGAAGCTTTCTTT	CASSGRQGKNTEAFF
few	TRBJ2-7	TRBD1	TRBV6-5	TGTGCCAGCAGACCTGGACAGGGGGCTTACGAGCAGTACTTC	CASRPGQGAYEQYF
-	TRBJ2-1	TRBD2	TRBV10-3	TGTGCCATCAGTGTGGGACTAGCGTTCTACAATGAGCAGTTCTTC	CAISVGLAFYNEQFF
-	TRBJ2-7	-	TRBV6-1	TGTGCCAGCGGGCACAGGTCCTACGAGCAGTACTTC	CASGHRSYEQYF
-	TRBJ2-5	-	TRBV4-1	TGCGCCAGCAGCCAAGACCCTTATCTTGAGCAGTACTTC	CASSQDPYLEQYF
-	TRBJ1-1	-	TRBV30	TGTGCCTGGGGGGGGGACCGAAGTTACACTGAAGCTTTCTTT	CAWGGDRSYTEAFF
-	TRBJ2-5	TRBD2	TRBV5-6	TGTGCCAGCAGCTTAAAACTAGCGGGGCAAGAGACCCAGTACTTC	CASSLKLAGQETQYF
-	TRBJ1-3	-	TRBV19	TGTGCCAGCCGTCGAGGGGGACGGACCGGAAACACCATATATTTT	CASRRGGRTGNTIYF
-	TRBJ2-1	TRBD2	TRBV15	TGTGCCACCAGTAGCGGGGGCTCCTACAATGAGCAGTTCTTC	CATSSGGSYNEQFF
-	TRBJ2-5	-	TRBV19	TGTGCCAGTAGTATCCAAGAGACCCAGTACTTC	CASSIQETQYF
-	TRBJ1-2	-	TRBV29-1	TGCAGCGTTGTTGGGCTGAACTATGGCTACACCTTC	CSVVGLNYGYTF
-	TRBJ1-1	-	TRBV10-3	TGTGCCATAGGGGAACCGAACACTGAAGCTTTCTTT	CAIGEPNTEAFF
-	TRBJ1-2	TRBD1	TRBV7-6	TGTGCCAGCAGCCCGGAGACAGGGGGCTTATTGCATGGCTACACCTTC	CASSPETGGLLHGYTF
-	TRBJ1-4	-	TRBV14	TGTGCCAGCAGCCAAGTAGGACAGTCCGGACCTGAAAAACTGTTTTTT	CASSQVGQSGPEKLFF